This T cell receptor beta chain is drawn from a study of cytomegalovirus exposure and HLA in healthy donors. Study results and caveats: Confirmation in vitro established that a few CMV-associated chains were specific for CMV antigens. Subsequent analysis of the roughly 120 validation repertoires found a tendency for first-cohort TCR clusters to co-occur. The authors listed 150 to 200 TCR beta chains as cytomegalovirus-associated.

Concerning this clone itself: What it recognizes is unknown.

From germline, CDR1 is MDHEN and CDR2 SYDVKM. The trim removed 5 bases at V and 8 bases at J, leaving 16 bases unmatched. The CDR3 has 19 residues. Only in-frame clones appear in the TCRdb table, and some are missing; sequencing was by immunoSEQ multiplex PCR. Among about 360,000 clones listed, 86% were seen once. What was sequenced was PBMCs. The clonotype comes from a young woman in good health and CMV-seronegative. This rearrangement joins TRBV28 to TRBJ2-4, with 15 bases aligning to TRBD2. In DNA form, the CDR3 reads TGTGCCAGCAGTGCGGCGGGACTAGCGGGGGGTGGGAAGTTGGACATTCAGTACTTC. Translated, it gives CASSAAGLAGGGKLDIQYF.